Shown below are 32 T cell receptor beta chains from a single sample sequenced in a study of lymphopenia after photon versus proton radiotherapy. Sequenced by immunoSEQ multiplex PCR; TCRdb stores in-frame clones only, minus some. This repertoire shows around 64,000 clones, approximately 90% found once; its top ten account for 13%. The material was peripheral blood, obtained from a patient treated with proton-based radiotherapy. The receptors stem from a man older than 75 with esophageal cancer.

The gene calls are TRBV9 and TRBJ2-1; D is unresolved. Germline-derived CDR1 and CDR2 are SGDLS and YYNGEE. V gave up 0 bases and J gave up 0 bases, with 10 bases separating them. The CDR3 is made up of 16 amino acids. The CDR3 DNA sequence: TGTGCCAGCAGCGTAGCGCCAGACCTCTCCTACAATGAGCAGTTCTTC. Translation: CASSVAPDLSYNEQFF.

This clone appeared once. The J gene is TRBJ2-1, the V gene TRBV7-9; 9 bases align to TRBD2. Trimming at V came to 3 bases and at J to 0 bases, leaving 0 bases not matched to a gene. This CDR3 comprises 15 residues. CDR1 and CDR2 (germline): SEHNR, FQNEAQ (reference sequence). This CDR3 reads CASSFSGSSYNEQFF. CDR3 nucleotide sequence: TGTGCCAGCAGCTTTAGCGGGAGCTCCTACAATGAGCAGTTCTTC.

The V call is TRBV10-2, the J call TRBJ2-3; TRBD2 agrees at 8 bases. The J segment lost 9 bases and the V segment lost 7 bases, leaving 9 bases of the junction unmatched. This CDR3 contains 13 residues. Germline V gene lookup returns CDR1 WSHSY and CDR2 SAAADI. In nucleotides, the CDR3 is TGCGCCAGCAAGGCGGGGGGCCCCGGGACGCAGTATTTT. This translates into CASKAGGPGTQYF.

In its sample, this clone was seen a few times. V is TRBV7-9 and J is TRBJ2-2; 7 nucleotides match TRBD2. V lost 4 bases and J lost 1; bases outside the gene matches: 6. The CDR3 is 16 amino acids. Germline lookup yields CDR1 SEHNR and CDR2 FQNEAQ (reference sequence). The CDR3 region is CASSSRGGWNTGELFF. The CDR3 bases are TGTGCCAGCAGCTCCCGGGGAGGGTGGAACACCGGGGAGCTGTTTTTT. Based on the CDR3 plus reference TRBV7-9 and TRBJ2-2, the full variable domain is DTGVSQNPRHKITKRGQNVTFRCDPISEHNRLYWYRQTLGQGPEFLTYFQNEAQLEKSRLLSDRFSAERPKGSFSTLEIQRTEQGDSAMYLCASSSRGGWNTGELFFGEGSRLTVL.

This rearrangement joins TRBV4-1 to TRBJ2-1; TRBD2 agrees at 9 bases. Losses at the gene ends were 2 bases for V and 10 bases for J; bases not matched to a gene: 9. This CDR3 region has 15 residues. Germline V gene lookup returns CDR1 MGHRA and CDR2 YSYEKL. CDR3 sequence: CASSQQSSGALEQFF. CDR3 sequence (DNA): TGCGCCAGCAGCCAACAATCTAGCGGGGCCTTGGAGCAGTTCTTC.

Only a few counts were recorded for this clone. J is TRBJ1-2 and V is TRBV7-9; 8 bases align to TRBD1. Unmatched junction bases numbered 1, after V lost 3 bases and J lost 4 bases. The CDR3 is 13 residues long. Germline V CDR1 and CDR2: SEHNR, FQNEAQ (reference sequence). The DNA of the CDR3 is TGTGCCAGCAGCTTGGACAGGGCCTATGGCTACACCTTC. It is translated as CASSLDRAYGYTF.

Only one count was recorded for this clone. The CDR3 spells CAISEQNYGYTF. The CDR3 nucleotides read TGTGCCATCAGTGAACAGAACTATGGCTACACCTTC. The chain recombines TRBV10-3 with TRBJ1-2; D unresolved. This CDR3 has 12 residues. Germline V gives CDR1 ENHRY, CDR2 SYGVKD. The V end lost 3 bases, the J end lost 2 bases, and 4 bases lay between the germline ends.

The genes are TRBV7-2 and TRBJ1-2; D gene uncertain. Between the trimmed V and J ends, which lost 5 bases and 7 bases, there was a span of 14 bases. Germline V gene sequence: CDR1 SGHTA, CDR2 FQGNSA. This CDR3 has 13 amino acids. The CDR3 sequence: CASSQPSSGGYTF. CDR3 bases: TGTGCCAGCAGCCAACCATCGTCGGGTGGCTACACCTTC.

The rearrangement joins TRBV5-8 to TRBJ2-5; the D gene could be TRBD1 or TRBD2 (5 bases each). The CDR3 sequence is 15 residues long. V was trimmed by 5 bases and J by 2 bases, leaving 16 bases between them. From germline, CDR1 is SGHTS and CDR2 YDEGEE. CDR3 loop: CASRRGSLGQETQYF. CDR3 in DNA: TGTGCCAGCAGGAGGGGCAGTTTGGGGCAAGAGACCCAGTACTTC.

J is TRBJ2-2 and V is TRBV7-8; TRBD1 matches 9 bases. Unmatched junction bases numbered 7, after V lost 5 bases and J lost 6 bases. The CDR3 is made up of 15 amino acids. Germline V gene data show CDR1 as SGHVS and CDR2 as FQNEAQ. This CDR3 is CASSPGQGAAGELFF. CDR3 DNA sequence: TGTGCCAGCAGCCCGGGACAGGGAGCCGCCGGGGAGCTGTTTTTT.

The rearrangement links TRBV5-8 to TRBJ2-5; 7 bases are a match to TRBD1. This CDR3 is 13 amino acids long. Unmatched junction bases numbered 5, after V lost 4 bases and J lost 5 bases. The germline V gene encodes CDR1 SGHTS and CDR2 YDEGEE. DNA of the CDR3: TGTGCCAGCAGCCCGACAGGGTTGGAGACCCAGTACTTC. Amino acids: CASSPTGLETQYF.

This clone has more than one count but fewer than ten. The CDR3 DNA follows: TGTGCCAGCAGTCTCGGGAGTGAGGGTGAGCAGTTCTTC. Protein sequence: CASSLGSEGEQFF. J is TRBJ2-1 and V is TRBV6-1, with D perhaps matching TRBD2 (6 bases). Trimming left V 5 bases short and J 9 bases short, with 14 bases between. CDR3 length: 13 amino acids. Germline CDR1 is MNHNS and CDR2 is SASEGT.

This sequence joins TRBV6-6 and TRBJ2-7; D is perhaps TRBD1 (6 bases). Germline V gives CDR1 MNHNY, CDR2 SVGAGI (reference sequence). V was cut by 5 bases and J by 0 bases, with 17 bases left in between. This CDR3 has 16 amino acids. The CDR3 loop reads CASSLERPGASYEQYF. The CDR3 region has the DNA TGTGCCAGCAGTCTCGAACGGCCAGGGGCCTCCTACGAGCAGTACTTC.

The V and J genes are TRBV11-1 and TRBJ2-7; TRBD2 matches at 11 bases. The V segment lost 5 bases and the J segment 4 bases; nucleotides outside the gene matches: 7. This CDR3 contains 15 residues. The germline gives CDR1 SGHAT, CDR2 FQDESV (reference sequence). The CDR3 bases are TGTGCCAGCAGCACCCGACTAGCGGGGATATACGAGCAGTACTTC. Translating it yields CASSTRLAGIYEQYF.

This chain connects TRBV7-9 to TRBJ2-1; a weak D match, TRBD2 (6 bases). The V gene's germline CDR1 is SEHNR and CDR2 FQNEAQ (reference sequence). Trimming took off 7 bases at V and 7 bases at J, with 14 bases between the two ends. The CDR3 loop spans 13 amino acids. The DNA for the CDR3 is TGTGCCAGCATCGCCTGGCTAGCGAATGAGCAGTTCTTC. Its translation is CASIAWLANEQFF.

The chain combines TRBV19 with TRBJ2-7, with D possibly being TRBD1 (5 bases). Germline V gene sequence: CDR1 LNHDA, CDR2 SQIVND (reference sequence). The V end lost 1 base, the J end lost 2 bases, and 9 bases lay between the germline ends. The CDR3 totals 14 residues. For the CDR3, the DNA is TGTGCCAGTAGTATAGGGCACAGGACCTACGAGCAGTACTTC. This translates into CASSIGHRTYEQYF.

The V and J genes are TRBV7-2 and TRBJ2-1, with 8 bases identical to TRBD1. The germline V gene encodes CDR1 SGHTA and CDR2 FQGNSA. V was clipped by 6 bases and J by 0 bases; unmatched bases: 4. There are 15 residues in the CDR3. The CDR3 is CASSYGTGSYNEQFF. CDR3 DNA: TGTGCCAGCAGTTACGGGACAGGCTCCTACAATGAGCAGTTCTTC.

This sequence joins TRBV13 and TRBJ2-3, with 9 bases fitting TRBD1. The length of the CDR3 is 17 residues. Unmatched junction bases numbered 10, after V lost 5 bases and J lost 1 base. Germline lookup yields CDR1 PRHDT and CDR2 FYEKMQ (reference sequence). CDR3 protein: CASSRTDRGFGTDTQYF. The CDR3 nucleotides read TGTGCCAGCAGCAGAACGGACAGGGGTTTTGGCACAGATACGCAGTATTTT. Filled out from reference TRBV13 and TRBJ2-3, the complete variable domain reads AAGVIQSPRHLIKEKRETATLKCYPIPRHDTVYWYQQGPGQDPQFLISFYEKMQSDKGSIPDRFSAQQFSDYHSELNMSSLELGDSALYFCASSRTDRGFGTDTQYFGPGTRLTVL.

The rearrangement joins TRBV13 to TRBJ2-2; a weak D match, TRBD2 (6 bases). Trimming took off 0 bases at V and 2 bases at J, with 10 bases between the two ends. CDR1 and CDR2 (germline): PRHDT, FYEKMQ (reference sequence). CDR3 size: 16 residues. CDR3 amino acids: CASSLGRGSNTGELFF. In nucleotides, the CDR3 is TGTGCCAGCAGCTTAGGACGGGGGAGTAACACCGGGGAGCTGTTTTTT.

V and J are TRBV7-2 and TRBJ2-2, with TRBD2 as a possible D gene (5 bases). Trimming pared 5 bases from V and 4 bases from J, leaving 14 bases between. In germline, CDR1 is SGHTA, CDR2 FQGNSA. CDR3 length equals 15 residues. In nucleotides, the CDR3 is TGTGCCAGCAGCGACTATGGCGGTATCACCGGGGAGCTGTTTTTT. The encoded protein is CASSDYGGITGELFF.

The J gene is TRBJ1-5, the V gene TRBV11-2, with D possibly being TRBD1 (6 bases). The CDR3 loop spans 16 amino acids. Germline V gene data show CDR1 as SGHAT and CDR2 as FQNNGV. The V and J ends lost 5 bases and 3 bases respectively, with 17 bases between them. The CDR3, as DNA: TGTGCCAGCAGCCGGACGGGCGGGGGCCTCAATCAGCCCCAGCATTTT. It translates to CASSRTGGGLNQPQHF.

The chain carries TRBV4-3 and TRBJ1-2, with TRBD1 as a possible D gene (6 bases). Looked up from germline, CDR1 is LGHNA and CDR2 is YSLEER. V lost 0 bases to trimming and J lost 3 bases, with 14 bases between them. The CDR3 sequence is 16 residues long. This CDR3 is CASSQDTEGVDYGYTF. CDR3 nucleotide sequence: TGCGCCAGCAGCCAAGACACAGAGGGGGTCGACTATGGCTACACCTTC.

This rearrangement joins TRBV18 to TRBJ2-3, with unresolved D. The germline V gene encodes CDR1 KGHSH and CDR2 LQKENI. Trimming cost V 5 bases and J 5 bases, with 14 bases left between them. CDR3 length: 14 residues. CDR3: CASSIFGSQDTQYF. CDR3 DNA sequence: TGTGCCAGCTCAATTTTTGGATCTCAAGATACGCAGTATTTT.

The J gene is TRBJ1-2, the V gene TRBV10-2; 7 bases are shared with TRBD1. Trimming at V came to 6 bases and at J to 9 bases, leaving 10 bases not matched to a gene. CDR3 length: 13 residues. Germline loops: CDR1 WSHSY, CDR2 SAAADI. The DNA of the CDR3 is TGCGCCAGCAGATTAGGGGGCGCTGGTCGCTACACCTTC. The encoded protein is CASRLGGAGRYTF.

This chain uses TRBV5-6 with TRBJ2-5; 9 bases fit TRBD2. Germline trimming cut 5 bases from V and 4 bases from J; bases unmatched to any gene: 3. CDR1 SGHDT and CDR2 YYEEEE come from the germline V gene. CDR3 length: 13 amino acids. The CDR3 loop is CASRREGLETQYF. In DNA, the CDR3 is TGTGCCAGCAGGCGGGAGGGCCTAGAGACCCAGTACTTC.

This clone was observed at least ten times. The chain is built from TRBV19 and TRBJ2-2; the D is unclear. CDR3 size: 13 residues. CDR1 and CDR2 from the germline V gene are LNHDA and SQIVND (reference sequence). V gave up 7 bases and J gave up 4 bases, with 10 bases separating them. CDR3 DNA sequence: TGTGCCAGTAACCCCTCTTTCACCGGGGAGCTGTTTTTT. Its protein is CASNPSFTGELFF.

The chain recombines TRBV7-2 with TRBJ1-6; D is unresolved. Germline V gene lookup returns CDR1 SGHTA and CDR2 FQGNSA. V was cut by 7 bases and J by 5 bases, with 15 bases left in between. This CDR3 contains 15 residues. Here the CDR3 reads CASTPGRWDNSPLHF. DNA of the CDR3: TGTGCCAGCACCCCAGGAAGGTGGGATAATTCACCCCTCCACTTT.

The chain couples TRBV10-3 to TRBJ2-3, with 8 bases identical to TRBD2. V dropped 9 bases and J dropped 3; count of bases not matched to a gene: 5. This CDR3 has 13 amino acids. CDR1 and CDR2 (germline): ENHRY, SYGVKD. Here the CDR3 reads CAMGREETDTQYF. CDR3 coding DNA: TGTGCCATGGGGCGGGAGGAGACAGATACGCAGTATTTT.

The chain combines TRBV13 with TRBJ2-7; D gene unclear. Trimming shortened V by 5 bases and J by 1 base, and 21 bases separated the two germline ends. The CDR3 consists of 17 residues. The V gene's germline CDR1 is PRHDT and CDR2 FYEKMQ (reference sequence). The CDR3 sequence: CASSLTTTLGLSYEQYF. The CDR3 DNA follows: TGTGCCAGCAGCCTCACAACTACCCTCGGTCTGTCCTACGAGCAGTACTTC.

V and J are TRBV6-6 and TRBJ1-5; tentatively, D is TRBD1 (5 bases). The CDR3 extends over 14 amino acids. Germline assignment: CDR1 MNHNY and CDR2 SVGAGI (reference sequence). V was cut by 6 bases and J by 1 base, with 10 bases left in between. DNA of the CDR3: TGTGCCAGCAGGCAGGGAACCAGCAATCAGCCCCAGCATTTT. This gives the protein CASRQGTSNQPQHF.

The CDR3 DNA follows: TGTGCCAGTTCTAGCGGGAGGCTTGCCTGGGGCACAGATACGCAGTATTTT. It yields the protein CASSSGRLAWGTDTQYF. The rearrangement links TRBV19 to TRBJ2-3, with TRBD2 matching over 11 bases. The CDR3 loop spans 17 amino acids. V was pared by 8 bases and J by 1 base, with 11 bases of the junction left unmatched. Germline CDR1 is LNHDA and CDR2 is SQIVND (reference sequence).

CDR3 nucleotide sequence: TGTGCCAGCAGTCCCGACAGGAGGACTGAAGCTTTCTTT. Its protein product is CASSPDRRTEAFF. This chain joins TRBV7-2 and TRBJ1-1; D possibly corresponds to TRBD1 (6 bases). The germline V gene has CDR1 SGHTA and CDR2 FQGNSA. This CDR3 is 13 amino acids long. V was trimmed by 6 bases and J by 5 bases, leaving 13 bases between them.